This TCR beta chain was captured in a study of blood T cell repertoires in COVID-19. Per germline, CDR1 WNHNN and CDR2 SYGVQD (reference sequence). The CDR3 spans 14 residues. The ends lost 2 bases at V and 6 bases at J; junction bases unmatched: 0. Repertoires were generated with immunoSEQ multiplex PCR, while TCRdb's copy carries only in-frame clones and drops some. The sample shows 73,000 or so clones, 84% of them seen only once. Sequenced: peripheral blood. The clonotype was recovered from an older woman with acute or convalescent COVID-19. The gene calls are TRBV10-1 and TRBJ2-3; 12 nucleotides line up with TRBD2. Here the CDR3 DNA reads TGCGCCAGCAGTGAGGGACTAGCGGGGGATACGCAGTATTTT. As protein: CASSEGLAGDTQYF.